The next 18 T cell receptor beta chains were all read from a single sample in a study of CD8 T cells in Susac syndrome. An amount of RNA that ranged from roughly 0.45 to 1 ug was reverse transcribed with random hexamers. TCRdb recomputed calls from the immunoSEQ multiplex PCR reads with MiXCR, one row per CDR3 protein. The data contain roughly 75,000 distinct CDR3 sequences, just over 90% of them singletons. The material sequenced was CD4+ T cells from PBMCs. These receptors came from a human donor with Susac syndrome.

This chain uses TRBV5-6 with TRBJ2-3; the D gene is possibly TRBD1 (5 bases). The germline gives CDR1 SGHDT, CDR2 YYEEEE. V was pared by 0 bases and J by 0 bases, with 11 bases between. This CDR3 has 16 amino acids. The CDR3 reads CASSLDWGTSTDTQYF. The CDR3 DNA reads TGTGCCAGCAGCTTGGACTGGGGCACCAGCACAGATACGCAGTATTTT.

The genes are TRBV10-3 and TRBJ2-6, with a tentative D call TRBD2 (5 bases). The CDR3 covers 17 residues. The V gene lost 2 bases and the J gene lost 4 bases, with 15 bases spanning the gap. The V gene's germline CDR1 is ENHRY and CDR2 SYGVKD. CDR3 amino acids: CAISEGPLGVGANVLTF. In DNA, the CDR3 is TGTGCCATCAGTGAGGGCCCACTCGGGGTCGGGGCCAACGTCCTGACTTTC.

The CDR3: CASSPLVGASETQYF. CDR3 DNA: TGCGCCAGCAGCCCCCTGGTGGGGGCTTCGGAGACCCAGTACTTC. The chain employs TRBV5-1 and TRBJ2-5, with D perhaps TRBD1 (6 bases). V gave up 4 bases and J gave up 5 bases, with 18 bases separating them. Germline assignment: CDR1 SGHRS and CDR2 YFSETQ. The CDR3 totals 15 residues.

The CDR3 DNA reads TGTGCCAGCAGTACCTCCGGGACAAGCCACACTGAAGCTTTCTTT. It yields the protein CASSTSGTSHTEAFF. The chain is built from TRBV28 and TRBJ1-1; D is possibly TRBD1 (6 bases). CDR1 and CDR2 from the germline V gene are MDHEN and SYDVKM. This CDR3 spans 15 amino acids. V was clipped by 5 bases and J by 3 bases, with 16 bases between them.

The V call is TRBV6-5, the J call TRBJ2-3; D possibly uses TRBD1 or TRBD2 (5 bases each). CDR3 size: 14 residues. The V gene lost 4 bases and the J gene lost 0 bases, with 8 bases spanning the gap. From germline, CDR1 is MNHEY and CDR2 SVGAGI. The chain's CDR3 is CASSSGPSTDTQYF. In DNA form, the CDR3 reads TGTGCCAGCAGTTCGGGGCCGAGCACAGATACGCAGTATTTT.

This chain joins TRBV28 and TRBJ2-2; no clear D gene. Germline values: CDR1 MDHEN, CDR2 SYDVKM. The CDR3 totals 13 residues. CDR3 sequence reads: CAATRRNTGELFF. Written as DNA, the CDR3 is TGTGCAGCAACCCGAAGGAACACCGGGGAGCTGTTTTTT.

This rearrangement joins TRBV5-1 to TRBJ1-4; possibly TRBD1 for D (6 bases). Trimming took off 7 bases at V and 7 bases at J, with 17 bases between the two ends. The CDR3 length is 14 residues. Germline lookup yields CDR1 SGHRS and CDR2 YFSETQ. CDR3 sequence reads: CASAMWGAGEKLFF. Written as DNA, the CDR3 is TGCGCCAGCGCGATGTGGGGGGCCGGTGAAAAACTGTTTTTT.

The CDR3 sequence: CSVRQGSSYEQYF. The CDR3 DNA sequence: TGCAGCGTTCGACAGGGTAGCTCCTACGAGCAGTACTTC. The chain is built from TRBV29-1 and TRBJ2-7; 7 bases agree with TRBD1. CDR3 size: 13 residues. Germline CDR1 and CDR2: SQVTM and ANQGSEA. After removal of 5 bases from V and 0 bases from J, the junction contained 4 bases not matched to a gene.

The chain links TRBV9 to TRBJ2-2; D could derive from TRBD1 or TRBD2 (5 bases each). V dropped 4 bases and J dropped 1 base, with 11 bases sitting between them. CDR3 length equals 15 residues. CDR1 and CDR2 from the germline V gene are SGDLS and YYNGEE. The CDR3 loop is CASSPHGGNTGELFF. CDR3 coding DNA: TGTGCCAGCAGCCCCCATGGGGGGAACACCGGGGAGCTGTTTTTT.

The chain couples TRBV6-2 or TRBV6-3 to TRBJ1-5; D is unclear. V was pared by 7 bases and J by 3 bases, with 7 bases between. CDR3 length: 12 residues. Germline CDR1 and CDR2: MNHEY and SVGEGT. CDR3 sequence (DNA): TGTGCCAGCACAGACAACAATCAGCCCCAGCATTTT. It codes for CASTDNNQPQHF.

V is TRBV11-2 and J is TRBJ2-3; D possibly corresponds to TRBD2 (5 bases). Germline CDR1 SGHAT, CDR2 FQNNGV. Trimming removed 3 bases at V and 3 bases at J, with 22 bases between. CDR3 length equals 18 residues. CDR3 residues: CASSFRPDYAHLTDTQYF. Here the CDR3 DNA reads TGTGCCAGCAGCTTCCGACCAGACTATGCCCATCTAACAGATACGCAGTATTTT.

The table lists this clonotype with a count of one. The rearrangement links TRBV9 to TRBJ2-5; D possibly matches TRBD1 or TRBD2 (6 bases each). V was shortened by 1 base and J by 2 bases, with 15 bases between the two germline ends. The CDR3 spans 16 residues. Germline V CDR1 and CDR2: SGDLS, YYNGEE. The CDR3 reads CASSVSYRGPQETQYF. The CDR3 DNA reads TGTGCCAGCAGCGTAAGTTATCGGGGGCCTCAAGAGACCCAGTACTTC. The full variable domain, completed using reference TRBV9 and TRBJ2-5, is DSGVTQTPKHLITATGQRVTLRCSPRSGDLSVYWYQQSLDQGLQFLIQYYNGEERAKGNILERFSAQQFPDLHSELNLSSLELGDSALYFCASSVSYRGPQETQYFGPGTRLLVL.

This sequence joins TRBV24-1 and TRBJ2-5; D is uncertain. The germline gives CDR1 KGHDR, CDR2 SFDVKD. The CDR3 is 16 amino acids. V was pared by 4 bases and J by 1 base, with 15 bases between. The CDR3 DNA follows: TGTGCCACCAGTGAACCGCCCCACATATCCCAAGAGACCCAGTACTTC. Amino acids: CATSEPPHISQETQYF.

The rearrangement uses TRBV28 and TRBJ2-4; weak D call: TRBD2 (6 bases). The germline CDR1 and CDR2 sequences are MDHEN and SYDVKM. CDR3 length: 16 residues. Trimming cost V 4 bases and J 0 bases, with 13 bases left between them. For the CDR3, the DNA is TGTGCCAGCAGTTACCCGGGACTCCTAGCCAAAAACATTCAGTACTTC. It is translated as CASSYPGLLAKNIQYF.

This chain joins TRBV11-3 and TRBJ2-1, with D hard to call. This CDR3 contains 11 residues. Trimming pared 5 bases from V and 5 bases from J, leaving 4 bases between. Looked up from germline, CDR1 is SGHNT and CDR2 is YENEEA. CDR3 sequence reads: CASSPNNEQFF. CDR3 in DNA: TGTGCCAGCAGCCCCAACAATGAGCAGTTCTTC.

The chain uses TRBV6-5 and TRBJ1-6; no reliable D call. Germline lookup yields CDR1 MNHEY and CDR2 SVGAGI. Trimming shortened V by 0 bases and J by 6 bases, and 12 bases separated the two germline ends. CDR3 length: 16 residues. CDR3 protein: CASSYSYAGGNSPLHF. The CDR3 coding sequence is TGTGCCAGCAGTTACTCCTACGCAGGCGGTAATTCACCCCTCCACTTT.

The chain employs TRBV13 and TRBJ2-3; 11 bases agree with TRBD2. With V trimmed by 6 bases and J by 4 bases, 9 bases remained unmatched. Germline CDR1 reads PRHDT; CDR2 reads FYEKMQ (reference sequence). The CDR3 is made up of 16 amino acids. CDR3 bases: TGTGCCAGCAGAAAATTAGCGGGGGGGAGCGCAGATACGCAGTATTTT. It yields the protein CASRKLAGGSADTQYF.

The chain carries TRBV7-9 and TRBJ2-5, with no clear D. This CDR3 region has 14 residues. Trimming left V 5 bases short and J 5 bases short, with 15 bases between. From germline, CDR1 is SEHNR and CDR2 FQNEAQ (reference sequence). For the CDR3, the DNA is TGTGCCAGCAGCCCGGAACCCGGGTCGGAGACCCAGTACTTC. It encodes CASSPEPGSETQYF.